What follows describes a single TCR beta chain. This specimen belongs to a study of blood T cell repertoires in COVID-19. Study information: Spain, Italy and the United States supplied samples that represented acute and convalescent COVID-19. PBMCs, B-cell-depleted T cells, or T cells provided the cDNA or gDNA that made up the material.

From germline, CDR1 is SGHTA and CDR2 FQGNSA. The CDR3 is made up of 15 amino acids. V lost 5 bases to trimming and J lost 1 base; unmatched junction nucleotides: 2. Per the original methods: Amplification with reference gene primers provided the estimates of nucleated cell counts. Profiling relied on immunoSEQ multiplex PCR, and the TCRdb table lists in-frame clones only, not all of them. V and J calls and clone size come straight from that table; D and trimming were deduced from the DNA. The profile shows about half a million clones, approximately 85% of them singletons. The origin of this receptor is a human donor in a cohort sampled during active COVID-19. What was sequenced was peripheral blood. The chain employs TRBV7-2 and TRBJ2-3; 11 positions agree with TRBD2. CDR3: CASSISGRGTDTQYF. CDR3 coding DNA: TGTGCCAGCAGCATTAGCGGGAGGGGCACAGATACGCAGTATTTT.